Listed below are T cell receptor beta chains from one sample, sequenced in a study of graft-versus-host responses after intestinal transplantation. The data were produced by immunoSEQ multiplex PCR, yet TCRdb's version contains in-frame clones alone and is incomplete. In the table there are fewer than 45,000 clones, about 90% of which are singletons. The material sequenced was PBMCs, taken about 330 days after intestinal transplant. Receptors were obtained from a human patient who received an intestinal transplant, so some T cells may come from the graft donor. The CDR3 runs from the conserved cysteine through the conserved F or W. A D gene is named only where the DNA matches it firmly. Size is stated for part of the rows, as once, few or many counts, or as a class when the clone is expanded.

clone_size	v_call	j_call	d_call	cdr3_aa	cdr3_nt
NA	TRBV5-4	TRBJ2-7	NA	CARTASYEQYF	TGTGCCAGGACAGCCTCCTACGAGCAGTACTTC
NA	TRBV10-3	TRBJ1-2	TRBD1	CAISEGAGGDGYTF	TGTGCCATCAGTGAGGGTGCAGGGGGCGATGGCTACACCTTC
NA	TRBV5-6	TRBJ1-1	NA	CASSAEGIYEAFF	TGTGCCAGCAGCGCGGAGGGGATCTATGAAGCTTTCTTT
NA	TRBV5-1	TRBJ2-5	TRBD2	CASSLVSSGAQETQYF	TGCGCCAGCAGCTTGGTTTCTAGCGGGGCCCAAGAGACCCAGTACTTC
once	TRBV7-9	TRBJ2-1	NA	CASSLLAKSSYNEQFF	TGTGCCAGCAGCTTGCTAGCGAAGAGCTCCTACAATGAGCAGTTCTTC
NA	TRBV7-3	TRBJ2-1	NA	CASSLNGYNEQFF	TGTGCCAGCAGCTTAAACGGTTACAATGAGCAGTTCTTC
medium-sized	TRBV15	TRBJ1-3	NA	CATSRDRGSGNTIYF	TGTGCCACCAGCAGAGACAGGGGCTCTGGAAACACCATATATTTT
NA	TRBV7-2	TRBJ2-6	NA	CASSNRAGSSGANVLTF	TGTGCCAGCAGCAACAGAGCTGGGAGCTCTGGGGCCAACGTCCTGACTTTC
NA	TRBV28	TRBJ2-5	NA	CASSWQVTEQTQYF	TGTGCCAGCAGTTGGCAGGTTACCGAACAGACCCAGTACTTC
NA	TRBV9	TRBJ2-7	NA	CASSVEGFPTYEQYF	TGTGCCAGCAGCGTAGAGGGATTCCCTACCTACGAGCAGTACTTC
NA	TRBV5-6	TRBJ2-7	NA	CASSLLKVSYEQYF	TGTGCCAGCAGCTTGTTGAAGGTCTCCTACGAGCAGTACTTC
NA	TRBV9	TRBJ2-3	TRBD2	CASSVDAGGHTDTQYF	TGTGCCAGCAGCGTAGATGCGGGGGGACACACAGATACGCAGTATTTT
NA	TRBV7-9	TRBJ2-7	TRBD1	CASSRSQGARVYEQYF	TGTGCCAGCAGCCGATCGCAGGGGGCGCGGGTATACGAGCAGTACTTC
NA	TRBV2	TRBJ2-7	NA	CASSDKGPYEQYF	TGTGCCAGCAGTGACAAGGGGCCCTACGAGCAGTACTTC
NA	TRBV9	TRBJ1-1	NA	CASSAFGGANTEAFF	TGTGCCAGCAGCGCATTCGGGGGGGCGAACACTGAAGCTTTCTTT
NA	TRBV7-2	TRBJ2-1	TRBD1	CASSPPYPGTGKYNEQFF	TGTGCCAGCAGCCCCCCTTACCCGGGGACAGGGAAATACAATGAGCAGTTCTTC
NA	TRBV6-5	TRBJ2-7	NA	CASSYSRLPYEQYF	TGTGCCAGCAGTTACTCCCGGCTCCCCTACGAGCAGTACTTC
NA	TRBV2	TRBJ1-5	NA	CASSPIDQPQHF	TGTGCCAGCAGTCCTATTGATCAGCCCCAGCATTTT
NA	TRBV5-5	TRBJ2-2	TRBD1	CASSFSRGTADTGELFF	TGTGCCAGCAGCTTTTCCAGGGGGACAGCCGACACCGGGGAGCTGTTTTTT
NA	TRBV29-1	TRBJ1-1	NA	CSVELAGDRRAFF	TGCAGCGTTGAACTCGCGGGAGACCGGAGAGCTTTCTTT
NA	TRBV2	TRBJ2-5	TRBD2	CASSGLAGTQETQYF	TGTGCCAGCAGTGGGTTAGCGGGGACCCAAGAGACCCAGTACTTC
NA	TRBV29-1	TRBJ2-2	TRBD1	CSVGTRQGAGTGELFF	TGCAGCGTCGGTACACGACAGGGGGCCGGCACCGGGGAGCTGTTTTTT
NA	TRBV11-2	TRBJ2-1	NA	CASSRLAVRAGEQFF	TGTGCCAGCAGCCGCTTAGCGGTCCGAGCAGGGGAGCAGTTCTTC
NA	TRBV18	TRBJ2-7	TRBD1	CASSPGTGSYEQYF	TGTGCCAGCTCACCCGGGACAGGCTCCTACGAGCAGTACTTC
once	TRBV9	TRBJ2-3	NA	CASSTRTVTDTQYF	TGTGCCAGCAGCACACGGACAGTGACAGATACGCAGTATTTT
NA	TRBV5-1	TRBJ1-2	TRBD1	CASSLDRGLYGYTF	TGCGCCAGCAGCTTGGACAGGGGGCTCTATGGCTACACCTTC
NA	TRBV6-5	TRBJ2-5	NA	CASSKMEGLVETQYF	TGTGCCAGCAGCAAGATGGAGGGTCTAGTAGAGACCCAGTACTTC
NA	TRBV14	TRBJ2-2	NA	CASSQDLRGGGELFF	TGTGCCAGCAGCCAAGATCTTCGGGGAGGCGGGGAGCTGTTTTTT
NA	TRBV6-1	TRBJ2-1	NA	CASSKDYNEQFF	TGTGCCAGCAGCAAGGACTACAATGAGCAGTTCTTC
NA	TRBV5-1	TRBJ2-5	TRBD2	CASSLWRGLKETQYF	TGCGCCAGCAGCTTGTGGCGGGGGTTGAAAGAGACCCAGTACTTC
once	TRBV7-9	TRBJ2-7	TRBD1	CASSFGTGGSYEQYF	TGTGCCAGCAGCTTCGGTACAGGGGGTTCCTACGAGCAGTACTTC
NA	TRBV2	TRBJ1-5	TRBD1	CASSGGQGIKSNQPQHF	TGTGCCAGCAGTGGGGGACAGGGGATTAAGAGCAATCAGCCCCAGCATTTT
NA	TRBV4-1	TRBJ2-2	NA	CASSQVYEAPGELFF	TGCGCCAGCAGCCAAGTTTACGAGGCGCCAGGGGAGCTGTTTTTT
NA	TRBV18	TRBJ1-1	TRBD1	CASSPQGGTEAFF	TGTGCCAGCTCACCGCAGGGGGGCACTGAAGCTTTCTTT
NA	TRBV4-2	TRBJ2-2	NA	CASSQDKPRTTGELFF	TGTGCCAGCAGCCAAGATAAGCCCAGAACCACCGGGGAGCTGTTTTTT
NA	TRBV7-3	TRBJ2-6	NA	CASSSTPWGVRSGANVLTF	TGTGCCAGCAGCTCCACCCCGTGGGGGGTCCGCTCTGGGGCCAACGTCCTGACTTTC